This T cell receptor beta chain was sequenced in a study of blood T cell repertoires in COVID-19. About the research overall: The United States, Italy and Spain provided the acute and convalescent COVID-19 samples. From T cells, B-cell-depleted T cells, or PBMCs came the material, which was cDNA or gDNA.

Here immunoSEQ multiplex PCR was the method, and the copy in TCRdb shows in-frame clones only, minus some. The table shows approximately 150,000 clones, with more than 65% occurring only once. The CDR3 is 15 amino acids. Germline V gene data show CDR1 as ENHRY and CDR2 as SYGVKD. The V and J ends lost 2 bases and 5 bases respectively, with 12 bases between them. This chain joins TRBV10-3 and TRBJ1-4; D is perhaps TRBD1 (5 bases). Sequencing was performed on PBMCs or T cells enriched from blood (not recorded which). The clonotype was recovered from a man in his fifties or sixties who had recovered from COVID-19. CDR3 nucleotide sequence: TGTGCCATCAGTGAGCTAGGGGCAGGGAATGAAAAACTGTTTTTT. Translated: CAISELGAGNEKLFF.